There are a few counts of the clone carrying this T cell receptor (beta chain). This specimen comes from a study of patients and donors after allogeneic stem cell transplantation. TCRdb re-analysed the RT-PCR reads in MiXCR, keeping a single row per CDR3 protein. Here the sample spans tens of thousands of distinct CDR3 sequences, 37% being singletons. This CDR3 has 12 residues. Trimming left V 2 bases short and J 1 base short, with 3 bases between. Germline V gene data show CDR1 as DFQATT and CDR2 as SNEGSKA (reference sequence). Sequenced material: blood, either unsorted or a sorted T cell fraction (not recorded which). This TCR was sampled from a human donor who was either an allogeneic HSCT recipient or a stem cell or donor lymphocyte infusion donor (not recorded which). It is not recorded whose cells these are; they may come from a transplant donor. The J gene is TRBJ1-5, the V gene TRBV20-1, with D unresolved. The DNA of the CDR3 is TGCAGTGCTAGACAGAGCAATCAGCCCCAGCATTTT. The encoded protein is CSARQSNQPQHF.